The T cell receptor beta chain under discussion was sequenced for a study of Tregs in tolerant kidney transplant recipients. Profiling relied on immunoSEQ multiplex PCR, and the TCRdb table lists in-frame clones only, not all of them. This table holds about 64,000 clones, more than 75% found once. This clone showed up just once. Its specificity is not known. The nonmyeloablative bone marrow transplants came from related graft donors, with transient mixed chimerism. Unstimulated Tregs (CD4+CD25+CD127-) and CD4+CD25- non-Tregs were sorted from PBMCs. The CDR3 consists of 14 residues. Between the trimmed V and J ends, which lost 4 bases and 2 bases, there was a span of 10 bases. Germline V gives CDR1 SGHRS, CDR2 YFSETQ. Points from the study as a whole: Few patients were studied, so findings need validation in larger groups.

The sequencing here drew on CD4+ T cells from blood (PBMCs), taken 6 months after the transplant. The TCR sequence derives from a human patient who received a combined kidney and bone marrow transplant. Some T cells may originate from the graft donor. The chain has TRBV5-1 and TRBJ1-5; D gene ambiguous. The DNA of the CDR3 is TGCGCCAGCAGCGAAAACGGGGGCAATCAGCCCCAGCATTTT. The encoded protein is CASSENGGNQPQHF.